Listed below are T cell receptor beta chains from one sample, sequenced in a study of shared clonotypes between healthy human individuals. Clones were sequenced by immunoSEQ multiplex PCR, and TCRdb holds only the in-frame ones, with some missing. The repertoire holds 2 million to 2.5 million clones, around 95% seen once, with around 0.13% in the top ten. The sample consisted of naive CD4+ T cells sorted from blood. The receptor source for this set is a man aged 18 to 29 in good health. The CDR3 runs from the conserved cysteine through the conserved F or W. The order of the fields is D gene, clone size, J gene, V gene, CDR3 DNA, CDR3 protein. D genes are given only for firm matches. Clone size is shown for a subset of rows, as once, few, many or a class of expanded clone.

d_call: .
clone_size: .
j_call: TRBJ2-2
v_call: TRBV28
cdr3_nt: TGTGCCAGCAGTTTCTCCTACACCGGGGAGCTGTTTTTT
cdr3_aa: CASSFSYTGELFF

d_call: TRBD2
clone_size: .
j_call: TRBJ2-3
v_call: TRBV6-1
cdr3_nt: TGTGCCAGCAGTGAAATGCGGGGGGGCCGCACAGATACGCAGTATTTT
cdr3_aa: CASSEMRGGRTDTQYF

d_call: .
clone_size: .
j_call: TRBJ1-5
v_call: TRBV19
cdr3_nt: TGTGCCAGTAGTATCGCACTTCAGCCCCAGCATTTT
cdr3_aa: CASSIALQPQHF

d_call: .
clone_size: once
j_call: TRBJ2-3
v_call: TRBV5-1
cdr3_nt: TGCGCCAGCAACAATGTGCAAAGCACAGATACGCAGTATTTT
cdr3_aa: CASNNVQSTDTQYF

d_call: .
clone_size: .
j_call: TRBJ1-2
v_call: TRBV5-6
cdr3_nt: TGTGCCAGCAGCCCAGCCCGGACGGCCTATGGCTACACCTTC
cdr3_aa: CASSPARTAYGYTF

d_call: .
clone_size: .
j_call: TRBJ2-5
v_call: TRBV10-3
cdr3_nt: TGTGCCATCAACACAGGATTACAAGAGACCCAGTACTTC
cdr3_aa: CAINTGLQETQYF

d_call: .
clone_size: .
j_call: TRBJ2-1
v_call: TRBV18
cdr3_nt: TGTGCCAGCTCACCACCGAGGGGTGCCAATGAGCAGTTCTTC
cdr3_aa: CASSPPRGANEQFF

d_call: TRBD2
clone_size: .
j_call: TRBJ2-1
v_call: TRBV5-4
cdr3_nt: TGTGCCAGCAGCCCAGGACTAGCGGCCCTTTACAATGAGCAGTTCTTC
cdr3_aa: CASSPGLAALYNEQFF

d_call: TRBD2
clone_size: .
j_call: TRBJ2-1
v_call: TRBV19
cdr3_nt: TGTGCCAGTAGTAGGGCTTGGATTACTAGCGGGGGCTATGAGCAGTTCTTC
cdr3_aa: CASSRAWITSGGYEQFF

d_call: .
clone_size: .
j_call: TRBJ1-2
v_call: TRBV14
cdr3_nt: TGTGCCAGCAGCCAACAAAACTATGGCTACACCTTC
cdr3_aa: CASSQQNYGYTF

d_call: .
clone_size: .
j_call: TRBJ2-5
v_call: TRBV2
cdr3_nt: TGTGCCAGCAGTGAATACAACTTAGGCCAAGAGACCCAGTACTTC
cdr3_aa: CASSEYNLGQETQYF

d_call: .
clone_size: .
j_call: TRBJ2-5
v_call: TRBV7-2
cdr3_nt: TGTGCCAGCAGCTCCCCCCTTAGGCCGGGGACCCAGTACTTC
cdr3_aa: CASSSPLRPGTQYF

d_call: .
clone_size: .
j_call: TRBJ2-7
v_call: TRBV7-9
cdr3_nt: TGTGCCAGCAGCTTAGAAAGGGGAGGCTCCTACGAGCAGTACTTC
cdr3_aa: CASSLERGGSYEQYF

d_call: TRBD1
clone_size: .
j_call: TRBJ2-7
v_call: TRBV7-9
cdr3_nt: TGTGCCAGCAGCTTAGCGGGGACAGGGGGCTCCTACGAGCAGTACTTC
cdr3_aa: CASSLAGTGGSYEQYF

d_call: .
clone_size: .
j_call: TRBJ2-3
v_call: TRBV2
cdr3_nt: TGTGCCAGCAGACCGGGACGTACAGATACGCAGTATTTT
cdr3_aa: CASRPGRTDTQYF

d_call: .
clone_size: .
j_call: TRBJ2-3
v_call: TRBV7-2
cdr3_nt: TGTGCCAGCAGCCAAACCTCGGTAGGGGGTACATATACGCAGTATTTT
cdr3_aa: CASSQTSVGGTYTQYF

d_call: .
clone_size: once
j_call: TRBJ1-4
v_call: TRBV5-1
cdr3_nt: TGCGCCAGCAGCGAGGACAGCTTTAATGAAAAACTGTTTTTT
cdr3_aa: CASSEDSFNEKLFF

d_call: .
clone_size: .
j_call: TRBJ2-3
v_call: TRBV30
cdr3_nt: TGTGCCGCTAATGGAGTAAGCACAGATACGCAGTATTTT
cdr3_aa: CAANGVSTDTQYF

d_call: TRBD1
clone_size: .
j_call: TRBJ2-7
v_call: TRBV30
cdr3_nt: TGTGCCTGGAGAACAGGGGCCAGATACGAGCAGTACTTC
cdr3_aa: CAWRTGARYEQYF

d_call: TRBD1
clone_size: few
j_call: TRBJ1-6
v_call: TRBV19
cdr3_nt: TGTGCCAGTAGTATAATGGACAGGGGTAATTCACCCCTCCACTTT
cdr3_aa: CASSIMDRGNSPLHF

d_call: TRBD1
clone_size: .
j_call: TRBJ2-7
v_call: TRBV7-9
cdr3_nt: TGTGCCAGCAGCTTAGAAGGGACAGGACCCTACGAGCAGTACTTC
cdr3_aa: CASSLEGTGPYEQYF

d_call: .
clone_size: .
j_call: TRBJ2-7
v_call: TRBV7-8
cdr3_nt: TGTGCCAGCAGCTCACAGGGAAGGCAGTACTTC
cdr3_aa: CASSSQGRQYF

d_call: .
clone_size: .
j_call: TRBJ1-1
v_call: TRBV30
cdr3_nt: TGTGCCTTGGACGCGCAGACCCCTCGGGCTTTCTTT
cdr3_aa: CALDAQTPRAFF

d_call: .
clone_size: .
j_call: TRBJ1-2
v_call: TRBV5-1
cdr3_nt: TGCGCCAGCAGCTTGGGGGACGACTATGGCTACACCTTC
cdr3_aa: CASSLGDDYGYTF

d_call: .
clone_size: .
j_call: TRBJ2-2
v_call: TRBV2
cdr3_nt: TGTGCCAGCAGTGAATCCGGGGTGAACACCGGGGAGCTGTTTTTT
cdr3_aa: CASSESGVNTGELFF

d_call: TRBD2
clone_size: .
j_call: TRBJ2-7
v_call: TRBV2
cdr3_nt: TGTGCCAGCACTTCACTAGCGATAGGGCAAGAGCAGTACTTC
cdr3_aa: CASTSLAIGQEQYF

d_call: .
clone_size: .
j_call: TRBJ1-4
v_call: TRBV7-9
cdr3_nt: TGTGCCAGCAGCTTAGATCGCTCGGCCGGGGAAAAACTGTTTTTT
cdr3_aa: CASSLDRSAGEKLFF

d_call: TRBD1
clone_size: .
j_call: TRBJ1-4
v_call: TRBV14
cdr3_nt: TGTGCCAGCACCTATGTTGACAGGGGGAGTGAAAAACTGTTTTTT
cdr3_aa: CASTYVDRGSEKLFF

d_call: TRBD1
clone_size: .
j_call: TRBJ1-1
v_call: TRBV29-1
cdr3_nt: TGCAGCGTTGAAGTGCCCGGACAGGGCGGCACTGAAGCTTTCTTT
cdr3_aa: CSVEVPGQGGTEAFF

d_call: TRBD2
clone_size: .
j_call: TRBJ2-3
v_call: TRBV7-9
cdr3_nt: TGTGCCAGCAGCTTACGTCCTAGCGGGGGGTGGACAGATACGCAGTATTTT
cdr3_aa: CASSLRPSGGWTDTQYF

d_call: .
clone_size: .
j_call: TRBJ2-7
v_call: TRBV6-1
cdr3_nt: TGTGCCAGCAGTGGGTCTAGAAAGCTCCCCTACGAGCAGTACTTC
cdr3_aa: CASSGSRKLPYEQYF

d_call: .
clone_size: few
j_call: TRBJ1-5
v_call: TRBV6-6
cdr3_nt: TGTGCCAGCAGTGTCCTGGGCAATCAGCCCCAGCATTTT
cdr3_aa: CASSVLGNQPQHF

d_call: .
clone_size: .
j_call: TRBJ2-2
v_call: TRBV6-5
cdr3_nt: TGTGCCAGCAGTCACGCCTCCTCCAACACCGGGGAGCTGTTTTTT
cdr3_aa: CASSHASSNTGELFF

d_call: .
clone_size: once
j_call: TRBJ2-7
v_call: TRBV4-2
cdr3_nt: TGTGCCAGCAGCCAAGATGAGTCTAGAGCCTACGAGCAGTACTTC
cdr3_aa: CASSQDESRAYEQYF

d_call: .
clone_size: .
j_call: TRBJ1-5
v_call: TRBV23-1
cdr3_nt: TGCGCCAGCAGTCAGGGGGACGGTCAGCCCCAGCATTTT
cdr3_aa: CASSQGDGQPQHF

d_call: TRBD1
clone_size: .
j_call: TRBJ1-4
v_call: TRBV7-2
cdr3_nt: TGTGCCAGCAGCCAACGGAGGACAGGGACTGAAAAACTGTTTTTT
cdr3_aa: CASSQRRTGTEKLFF